The rows below give T cell receptor beta chains drawn from one sample of a study of blood T cell repertoires in COVID-19. Some clones are missing from TCRdb's copy, which holds only in-frame ones; the method was immunoSEQ multiplex PCR. The sample lists approximately 200,000 clones, roughly 94% occurring once. Sequencing was carried out using peripheral blood. These receptor sequences come from a man aged 30-40 years with COVID-19, enrolled during active disease. CDR3s include the opening cysteine and the closing phenylalanine or tryptophan. A D gene is named only where the DNA matches it firmly.

J gene: TRBJ1-1; D gene: NA; CDR3 length: 13; V gene: TRBV15; CDR3 DNA: TGTGCCACCAGCGGTAGTATCGACACTGAAGCTTTCTTT; CDR3 protein: CATSGSIDTEAFF
J gene: TRBJ1-1; D gene: NA; CDR3 length: 15; V gene: TRBV7-6; CDR3 DNA: TGTGCCAGCAGCTTAGTCCAGGCCAGGGGAACTGAAGCTTTCTTT; CDR3 protein: CASSLVQARGTEAFF
J gene: TRBJ1-2; D gene: NA; CDR3 length: 14; V gene: TRBV5-1; CDR3 DNA: TGCGCCAGCAGCTTGGCCATGGCGGACTCCCCCTACACCTTC; CDR3 protein: CASSLAMADSPYTF
J gene: TRBJ1-4; D gene: NA; CDR3 length: 14; V gene: TRBV5-1; CDR3 DNA: TGCGCCAGCAGCTTGGATTTAGGGGTTGGAAAACTGTTTTTT; CDR3 protein: CASSLDLGVGKLFF
J gene: TRBJ1-2; D gene: NA; CDR3 length: 13; V gene: TRBV10-3; CDR3 DNA: TGTGCCATCAGTGTCGGAGCAGGGGTCGGCTACACCTTC; CDR3 protein: CAISVGAGVGYTF
J gene: TRBJ1-4; D gene: TRBD1; CDR3 length: 17; V gene: TRBV12-5; CDR3 DNA: TGTGCTAGTGGTTTGGCGAGAGGGACAGTCCGAAGGGAAAAACTGTTTTTT; CDR3 protein: CASGLARGTVRREKLFF
J gene: TRBJ1-2; D gene: TRBD1; CDR3 length: 14; V gene: TRBV14; CDR3 DNA: TGTGCCAGCAGCCAGGACAGGGGCGGCTATGGCTACACCTTC; CDR3 protein: CASSQDRGGYGYTF
J gene: TRBJ1-5; D gene: NA; CDR3 length: 14; V gene: TRBV5-5; CDR3 DNA: TGTGCCAGCAGCTTGGCAGGGGGCAATCAGCCCCAGCATTTT; CDR3 protein: CASSLAGGNQPQHF
J gene: TRBJ2-5; D gene: TRBD1; CDR3 length: 14; V gene: TRBV5-1; CDR3 DNA: TGCGCCAGCAGGGCGGACAGGGGGGGAGAGACCCAGTACTTC; CDR3 protein: CASRADRGGETQYF
J gene: TRBJ1-1; D gene: NA; CDR3 length: 14; V gene: TRBV18; CDR3 DNA: TGTGCCAGCTCACCACCGAACGGGAACACTGAAGCTTTCTTT; CDR3 protein: CASSPPNGNTEAFF